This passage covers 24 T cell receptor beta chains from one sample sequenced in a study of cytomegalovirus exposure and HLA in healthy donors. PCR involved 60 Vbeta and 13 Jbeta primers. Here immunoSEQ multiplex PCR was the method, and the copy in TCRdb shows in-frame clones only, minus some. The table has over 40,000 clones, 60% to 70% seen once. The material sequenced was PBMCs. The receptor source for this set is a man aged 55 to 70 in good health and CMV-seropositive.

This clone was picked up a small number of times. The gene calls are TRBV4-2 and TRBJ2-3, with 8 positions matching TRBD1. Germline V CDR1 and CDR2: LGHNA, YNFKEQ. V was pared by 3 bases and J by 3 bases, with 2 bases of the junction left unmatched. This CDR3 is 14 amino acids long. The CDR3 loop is CASSHDRGTDTQYF. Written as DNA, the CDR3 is TGTGCCAGCAGCCACGACAGGGGTACAGATACGCAGTATTTT.

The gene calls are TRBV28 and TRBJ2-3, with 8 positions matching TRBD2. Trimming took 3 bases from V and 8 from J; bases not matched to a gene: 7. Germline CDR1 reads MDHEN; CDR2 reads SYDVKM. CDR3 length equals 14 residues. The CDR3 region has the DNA TGTGCCAGCAGTTTGGTTAGCGGGAAAGGTACGCAGTATTTT. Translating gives CASSLVSGKGTQYF.

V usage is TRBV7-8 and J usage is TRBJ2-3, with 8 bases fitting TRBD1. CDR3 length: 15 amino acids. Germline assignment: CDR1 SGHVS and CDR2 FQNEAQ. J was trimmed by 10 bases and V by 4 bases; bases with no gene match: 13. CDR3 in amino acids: CASSSTISGTGAQYF. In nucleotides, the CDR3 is TGTGCCAGCAGCTCTACAATCTCCGGGACAGGAGCGCAGTATTTT.

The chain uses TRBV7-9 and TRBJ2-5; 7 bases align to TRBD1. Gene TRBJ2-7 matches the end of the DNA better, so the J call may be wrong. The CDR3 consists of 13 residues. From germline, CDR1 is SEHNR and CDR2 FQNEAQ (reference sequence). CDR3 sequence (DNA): TGTGCCAGCAGCTGGGGGACAGACTACGAGCAGTACTTC. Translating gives CASSWGTDYEQYF.

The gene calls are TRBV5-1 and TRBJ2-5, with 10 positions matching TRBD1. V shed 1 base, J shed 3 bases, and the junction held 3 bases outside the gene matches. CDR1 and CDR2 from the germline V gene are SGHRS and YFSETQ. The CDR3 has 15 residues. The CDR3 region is CASSLMTGGEETQYF. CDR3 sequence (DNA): TGCGCCAGCAGCTTGATGACAGGGGGCGAAGAGACCCAGTACTTC.

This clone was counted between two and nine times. This CDR3 reads CASSRDSDNYGYTF. CDR3 coding DNA: TGCGCCAGCAGCAGGGACAGCGACAACTATGGCTACACCTTC. The gene calls are TRBV5-1 and TRBJ1-2; TRBD1 matches 7 bases. Trimming cost V 4 bases and J 2 bases; bases outside gene matches: 5. In germline, CDR1 is SGHRS, CDR2 YFSETQ. The CDR3 consists of 14 residues.

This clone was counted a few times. CDR3: CASSPPGGSNQPQHF. In DNA form, the CDR3 reads TGTGCCAGCAGCCCTCCAGGAGGTAGCAATCAGCCCCAGCATTTT. V gene TRBV7-2 combines with J gene TRBJ1-5; D call uncertain. V was clipped by 5 bases and J by 0 bases, with 11 bases between them. This CDR3 spans 15 amino acids. Germline V gene sequence: CDR1 SGHTA, CDR2 FQGNSA.

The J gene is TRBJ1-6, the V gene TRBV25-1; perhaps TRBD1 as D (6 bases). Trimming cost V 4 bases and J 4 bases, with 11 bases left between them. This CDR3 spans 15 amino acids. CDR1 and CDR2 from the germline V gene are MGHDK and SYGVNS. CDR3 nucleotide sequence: TGTGCCAGCAGTGCTGCAGGGGATTATAATTCACCCCTCCACTTT. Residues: CASSAAGDYNSPLHF.

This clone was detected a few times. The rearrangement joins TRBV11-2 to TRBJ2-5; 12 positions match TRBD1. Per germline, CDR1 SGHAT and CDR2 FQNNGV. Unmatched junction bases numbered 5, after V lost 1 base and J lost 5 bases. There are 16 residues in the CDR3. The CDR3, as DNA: TGTGCCAGCAGCTTAGGGGGGACAGGGGGCTGGGAGACCCAGTACTTC. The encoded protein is CASSLGGTGGWETQYF.

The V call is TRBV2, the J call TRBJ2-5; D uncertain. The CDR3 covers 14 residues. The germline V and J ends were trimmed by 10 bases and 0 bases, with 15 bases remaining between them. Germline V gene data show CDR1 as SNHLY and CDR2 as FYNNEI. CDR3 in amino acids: CATQPPDNQETQYF. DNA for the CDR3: TGTGCCACCCAACCCCCTGACAACCAAGAGACCCAGTACTTC.

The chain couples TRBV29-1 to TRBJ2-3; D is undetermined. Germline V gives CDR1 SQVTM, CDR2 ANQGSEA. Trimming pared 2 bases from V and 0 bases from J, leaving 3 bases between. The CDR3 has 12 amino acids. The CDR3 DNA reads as TGCAGCGTTGAACCTAGCACAGATACGCAGTATTTT. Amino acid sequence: CSVEPSTDTQYF.

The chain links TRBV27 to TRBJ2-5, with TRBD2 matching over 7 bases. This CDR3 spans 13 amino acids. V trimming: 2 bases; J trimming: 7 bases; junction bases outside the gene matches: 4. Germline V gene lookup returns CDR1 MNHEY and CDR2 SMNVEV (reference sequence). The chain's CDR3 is CASSLGGEGTQYF. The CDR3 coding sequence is TGTGCCAGCAGTTTAGGAGGGGAGGGGACCCAGTACTTC.

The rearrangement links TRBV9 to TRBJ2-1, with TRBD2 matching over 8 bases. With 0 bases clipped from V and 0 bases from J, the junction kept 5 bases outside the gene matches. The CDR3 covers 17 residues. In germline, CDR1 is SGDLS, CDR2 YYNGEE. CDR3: CASSVATSGTSYNEQFF. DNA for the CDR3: TGTGCCAGCAGCGTAGCTACTAGCGGAACCTCCTACAATGAGCAGTTCTTC.

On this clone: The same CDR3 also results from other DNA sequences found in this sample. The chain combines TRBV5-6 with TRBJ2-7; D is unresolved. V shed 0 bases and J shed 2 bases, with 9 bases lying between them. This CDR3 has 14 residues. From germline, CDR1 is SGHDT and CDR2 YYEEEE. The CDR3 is CASSLDANTYEQYF. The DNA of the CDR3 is TGTGCCAGCAGCTTGGACGCCAACACCTACGAGCAGTACTTC.

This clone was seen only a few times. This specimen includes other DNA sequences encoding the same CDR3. CDR3 protein: CASSQDLIRVNQPQHF. CDR3 in DNA: TGCGCCAGCAGCCAAGATTTAATCAGGGTCAATCAGCCCCAGCATTTT. This chain links TRBV4-1 with TRBJ1-5; perhaps TRBD1 as D (5 bases). From germline, CDR1 is MGHRA and CDR2 YSYEKL. There are 16 residues in the CDR3. V was cut by 0 bases and J by 3 bases, with 12 bases left in between.

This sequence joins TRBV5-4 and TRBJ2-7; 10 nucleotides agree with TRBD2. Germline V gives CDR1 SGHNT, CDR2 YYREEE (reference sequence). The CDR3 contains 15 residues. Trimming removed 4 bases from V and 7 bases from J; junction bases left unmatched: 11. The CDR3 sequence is CASSNNKGLALEQYF. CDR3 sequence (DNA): TGTGCCAGCAGCAATAATAAGGGACTAGCGCTTGAGCAGTACTTC. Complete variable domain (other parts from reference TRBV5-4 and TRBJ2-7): ETGVTQSPTHLIKTRGQQVTLRCSSQSGHNTVSWYQQALGQGPQFIFQYYREEENGRGNFPPRFSGLQFPNYSSELNVNALELDDSALYLCASSNNKGLALEQYFGPGTRLTVT.

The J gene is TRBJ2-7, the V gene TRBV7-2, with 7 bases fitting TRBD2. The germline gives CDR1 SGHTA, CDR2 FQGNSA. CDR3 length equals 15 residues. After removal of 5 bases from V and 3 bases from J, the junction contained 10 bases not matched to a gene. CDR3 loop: CASSPSASGYYEQYF. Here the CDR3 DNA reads TGTGCCAGCAGCCCCTCGGCTAGCGGATACTACGAGCAGTACTTC.

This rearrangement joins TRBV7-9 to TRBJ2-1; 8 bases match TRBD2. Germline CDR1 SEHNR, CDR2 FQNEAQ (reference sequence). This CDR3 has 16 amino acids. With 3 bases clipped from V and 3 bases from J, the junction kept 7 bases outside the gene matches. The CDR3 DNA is TGTGCCAGCAGCTTCCTATATAGCGGGAACTACAATGAGCAGTTCTTC. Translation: CASSFLYSGNYNEQFF.

CDR3 in DNA: TGCGCCAGCAGCCAAGTGCTAGGAGCCTACGAGCAGTACTTC. It yields the protein CASSQVLGAYEQYF. This sequence joins TRBV4-1 and TRBJ2-7, with D unresolved. CDR1 is MGHRA and CDR2 is YSYEKL in the germline V gene. CDR3 length: 14 amino acids. The germline V and J ends were trimmed by 1 base and 2 bases, with 9 bases remaining between them.

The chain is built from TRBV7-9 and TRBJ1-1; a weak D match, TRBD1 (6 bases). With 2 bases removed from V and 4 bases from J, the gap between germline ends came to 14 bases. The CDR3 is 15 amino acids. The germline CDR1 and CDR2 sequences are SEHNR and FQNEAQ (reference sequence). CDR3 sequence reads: CASSLYEGRGTEAFF. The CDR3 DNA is TGTGCCAGCAGCTTATACGAGGGCAGGGGCACTGAAGCTTTCTTT.

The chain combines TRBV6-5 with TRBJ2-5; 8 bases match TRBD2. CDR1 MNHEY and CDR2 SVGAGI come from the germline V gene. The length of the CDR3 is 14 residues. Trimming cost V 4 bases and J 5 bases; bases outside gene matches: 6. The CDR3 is CASSSSRGRETQYF. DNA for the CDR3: TGTGCCAGCAGTTCATCCCGCGGGAGGGAGACCCAGTACTTC.

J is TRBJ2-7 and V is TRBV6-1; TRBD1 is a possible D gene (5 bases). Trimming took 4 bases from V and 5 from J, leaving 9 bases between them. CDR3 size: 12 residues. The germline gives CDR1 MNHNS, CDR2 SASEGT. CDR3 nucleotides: TGTGCCAGCAGTGTTTCAGGGAACGAGCAGTACTTC. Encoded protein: CASSVSGNEQYF.

CDR3 amino acids: CASSLGGMNTEAFF. As DNA, the CDR3 is TGTGCCAGCAGCTTAGGAGGGATGAACACTGAAGCTTTCTTT. This chain joins TRBV7-9 and TRBJ1-1; D is uncertain. The ends were cut back, 1 base at V and 0 bases at J, with 6 bases in the middle. The CDR3 runs 14 residues. Germline V gene sequence: CDR1 SEHNR, CDR2 FQNEAQ (reference sequence).

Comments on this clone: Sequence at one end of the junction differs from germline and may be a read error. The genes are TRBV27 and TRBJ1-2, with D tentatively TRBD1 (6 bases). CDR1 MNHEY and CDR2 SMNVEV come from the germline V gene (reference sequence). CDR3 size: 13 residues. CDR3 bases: TGTGCCAGCAGCCCCACAGGGCCACCTACGAAATACTTC. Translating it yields CASSPTGPPTKYF.